This paragraph covers one T cell receptor beta chain sequence. This sample is part of a study of blood T cell repertoires in COVID-19. Study-level information: Acute-phase and convalescent COVID-19 samples originated in the United States, Italy and Spain.

Assay used: immunoSEQ multiplex PCR; TCRdb lists only in-frame clones, some missing. The sample lists around 500,000 clones; more than 85% were seen once. The cohort comprised adults aged about 18 to 90 years residing in approximately 25 US areas. Assignment of participants to cohorts was predicated upon participant-reported clinical history. Symptom resolution, clearance, or two negative PCRs marked donors in Cohort 3 as recovered. The CDR3 is 14 residues long. Germline V gives CDR1 SGHAT, CDR2 FQNNGV. The V gene lost 5 bases and the J gene lost 4 bases, with 13 bases spanning the gap. The clonotype originates from a woman aged 60-70 years who had recovered from COVID-19. Source material: PBMCs or T cells enriched from blood (not recorded which). This chain connects TRBV11-2 to TRBJ2-3; maybe TRBD2 (5 bases). The CDR3 is CASSRGYGADTQYF. DNA for the CDR3: TGTGCCAGCAGCCGAGGGTATGGCGCAGATACGCAGTATTTT.